This T cell receptor beta chain was recovered during a study of blood T cell repertoires in COVID-19. About the research overall: T cells, B-cell-depleted T cells, or PBMCs supplied cDNA or gDNA.

Clinical history as reported by participants underpinned cohort assignment. Before they entered the study, exposed participants had met a COVID-19 case within 2 weeks. V lost 3 bases, J lost 4 bases, and 2 bases stayed unmatched. This CDR3 has 14 residues. Germline lookup yields CDR1 SGHVS and CDR2 FQNEAQ. Per the original methods: Counts of nucleated cells, estimated from reference gene primer amplification, were obtained. TCRdb's table, derived via immunoSEQ multiplex PCR, lists solely in-frame clones and lacks some. Clone size and the V and J calls come from that table; the DNA yielded D and trimming. Among 250,000 to 350,000 clones, roughly 90% were seen once, and the ten largest hold under 3%.

The rearrangement uses TRBV7-8 and TRBJ2-1; 8 bases are shared with TRBD2. The specimen was PBMCs or T cells enriched from blood (not recorded which). The TCR originated in a woman aged 50 to 65 who had been exposed to COVID-19. CDR3 residues: CASSLRGDYNEQFF. CDR3 bases: TGTGCCAGCAGCTTGCGGGGGGATTACAATGAGCAGTTCTTC.